This TCR beta chain was recorded in a study of T cell responses to AZD1222 COVID-19 vaccine. CDR3 length equals 11 residues. Germline V gene sequence: CDR1 DFQATT, CDR2 SNEGSKA (reference sequence). Trimming stripped 5 bases from V and 3 bases from J, with 8 bases between. The protocol was immunoSEQ multiplex PCR, while the TCRdb copy is restricted to in-frame clones and leaves out a portion. In the table there are 110,000 to 150,000 clones, around 85% of which are singletons. This sequence originates from an adult in good health. This chain connects TRBV20-1 to TRBJ2-7, with a tentative D call TRBD1 (5 bases). This sample comprised peripheral blood, obtained on day 0 of AZD1222 vaccination. Here the CDR3 DNA reads TGCAGTGCTGCACAGGTCTACGAGCAGTACTTC. As protein: CSAAQVYEQYF.